This TCR beta chain stems from a study of cytomegalovirus exposure and HLA in healthy donors. The study ran its PCR with 60 Vbeta and 13 Jbeta primers. Original handling: About 11 million of the about 80 million unique TCR beta chains counted in a later analysis were shared. Data came from immunoSEQ multiplex PCR; TCRdb stores just in-frame clones and leaves some out. The D gene and trimming were derived from the DNA, and the V and J assignments and clone size from that table. The profile shows 60,000 to 70,000 clones, roughly 77% of them singletons. Trimming cost V 1 base and J 4 bases, with 13 bases left between them. Germline V lookup: CDR1 SEHNR, CDR2 FQNEAQ (reference sequence). The CDR3 is 16 residues long.

The J gene is TRBJ2-2, the V gene TRBV7-9; tentatively, D is TRBD1 (6 bases). The receptor was isolated from a woman between 35 and 50 years old in good health and CMV-seropositive. The sequenced sample was PBMCs. The CDR3 DNA is TGTGCCAGCAGCTTAGGTCCAGGGGTCGGCACCGGGGAGCTGTTTTTT. Translation gives CASSLGPGVGTGELFF.